Presented here are 21 T cell receptor beta chains from one specimen sequenced in a study of identical twins. TCRdb independently ran MiXCR on the 5' RACE reads; one entry per CDR3 protein. This table holds about 240,000 distinct CDR3 sequences, about 10% found once. Sequencing input: memory T cells sorted from blood. Receptor source: a man aged 50-60 years in good health.

In this sample, this clonotype turned up a few times. The chain employs TRBV19 and TRBJ2-1; 9 bases match TRBD2. The CDR3 totals 15 residues. Germline V gene lookup returns CDR1 LNHDA and CDR2 SQIVND (reference sequence). Germline trimming cut 1 base from V and 5 bases from J; bases unmatched to any gene: 3. The CDR3 loop is CASSIGLAVHNEQFF. The DNA of the CDR3 is TGTGCCAGTAGTATAGGACTAGCGGTTCACAATGAGCAGTTCTTC.

The sample holds a few counts of this clonotype. The chain links TRBV9 to TRBJ2-5; the match to TRBD1 covers 7 bases. The CDR3 loop spans 13 amino acids. V lost 3 bases to trimming and J lost 4 bases; unmatched junction nucleotides: 3. Germline V gene lookup returns CDR1 SGDLS and CDR2 YYNGEE. The CDR3 region is CASSARTGETQYF. The CDR3 nucleotides read TGTGCCAGCAGCGCCCGGACAGGAGAGACCCAGTACTTC.

The chain carries TRBV6-2 or TRBV6-3 and TRBJ2-1, with 10 bases matching TRBD2. CDR1 MNHEY and CDR2 SVGEGT come from the germline V gene. CDR3 length equals 14 residues. V lost 8 bases, J lost 9 bases, and 10 bases stayed unmatched. The CDR3 region has the DNA TGTGCCAGCGCAAACCTAGCGGGGGTTGGTGAGCAGTTCTTC. Amino acid sequence: CASANLAGVGEQFF.

This clonotype was observed many times. This chain uses TRBV20-1 with TRBJ2-7; D remains unclear. CDR1 and CDR2 from the germline V gene are DFQATT and SNEGSKA (reference sequence). This CDR3 comprises 13 residues. Between the trimmed V and J ends, which lost 6 bases and 0 bases, there was a span of 12 bases. The CDR3 is CSAQPFSSYEQYF. CDR3 DNA sequence: TGCAGTGCCCAACCTTTCAGCTCCTACGAGCAGTACTTC.

This clonotype was found a few times. The V and J genes are TRBV9 and TRBJ2-6, with a weak D call TRBD2 (5 bases). Looked up from germline, CDR1 is SGDLS and CDR2 is YYNGEE. CDR3 length equals 16 residues. The V end was cut by 0 bases, the J end by 4 bases, with 11 bases between. The CDR3 reads CASSVEAGVGANVLTF. The DNA for the CDR3 is TGTGCCAGCAGCGTAGAAGCCGGGGTAGGGGCCAACGTCCTGACTTTC.

In this sample, this clonotype turned up a few times. This chain links TRBV3-1 with TRBJ1-1; D perhaps matches TRBD1 (5 bases). V was shortened by 0 bases and J by 7 bases, with 9 bases between the two germline ends. The CDR3 loop spans 13 amino acids. The germline CDR1 and CDR2 sequences are LGHDT and YNNKEL (reference sequence). The CDR3 DNA is TGTGCCAGCAGCCAAGAATGGGGGGGTGAAGCTTTCTTT. Its protein is CASSQEWGGEAFF.

This clonotype was counted a few times. The rearrangement uses TRBV20-1 and TRBJ2-1, with 8 positions matching TRBD2. J lost 7 bases, V lost 1 base, and 12 bases had no gene match. Germline values: CDR1 DFQATT, CDR2 SNEGSKA (reference sequence). The CDR3 has 16 residues. The CDR3 nucleotides are TGCAGTGCTAGAGTTTTGACACTAGCGGACTCTAATGAGCAGTTCTTC. This codes for CSARVLTLADSNEQFF.

As concerns this clonotype: The junction does not match germline at one end; this may be a read error. V is TRBV18 and J is TRBJ2-1, with 8 positions matching TRBD1. The CDR3 totals 14 residues. Per germline, CDR1 KGHSH and CDR2 LQKENI. Here the CDR3 DNA reads TGTGCCAGCTCCCCACGGGACAGGATTGATGAGCAGTTCTTC. Encoded protein: CASSPRDRIDEQFF.

There are many counts of this clonotype. V gene TRBV4-3 combines with J gene TRBJ2-2; D unresolved. CDR1 is LGHNA and CDR2 is YSLEER in the germline V gene. V shed 0 bases and J shed 5 bases, with 10 bases lying between them. The CDR3 totals 15 residues. CDR3 sequence reads: CASSQEYEETGELFF. CDR3 in DNA: TGCGCCAGCAGCCAAGAGTATGAAGAAACCGGGGAGCTGTTTTTT.

This clonotype has at least ten counts. The V call is TRBV11-2, the J call TRBJ2-5; no clear D gene. V was trimmed by 1 base and J by 5 bases, leaving 14 bases between them. The germline V gene has CDR1 SGHAT and CDR2 FQNNGV. This CDR3 spans 15 amino acids. CDR3 nucleotides: TGTGCCAGCAGCTTAGCTCAGGCCGTCCGGGAGACCCAGTACTTC. It translates to CASSLAQAVRETQYF.

This clonotype was picked up a small number of times. V and J are TRBV29-1 and TRBJ2-3; TRBD1 aligns across 10 bases. V gave up 5 bases and J gave up 0 bases; unmatched junction bases: 5. Per the germline V gene, CDR1 is SQVTM and CDR2 is ANQGSEA. The CDR3 loop spans 15 amino acids. The CDR3 region is CSVRDRGSSTDTQYF. DNA of the CDR3: TGCAGCGTTCGGGACAGGGGCTCTAGCACAGATACGCAGTATTTT.

This clonotype was found many times. This chain uses TRBV5-6 with TRBJ2-2; D is undetermined. V lost 4 bases to trimming and J lost 6 bases, with 16 bases between them. This CDR3 has 15 amino acids. Germline CDR1 is SGHDT and CDR2 is YYEEEE. The CDR3 nucleotides read TGTGCCAGCAGCACCCGGGTTTCCTCGGCCGGGGAGCTGTTTTTT. Amino acids: CASSTRVSSAGELFF.

Ten or more counts support this clonotype. The chain employs TRBV20-1 and TRBJ1-1; D call uncertain. This CDR3 spans 12 amino acids. CDR1 and CDR2 from the germline V gene are DFQATT and SNEGSKA (reference sequence). The germline V and J ends were trimmed by 3 bases and 1 base, with 6 bases remaining between them. The CDR3 protein is CSASGGNTEAFF. CDR3 bases: TGCAGTGCTAGTGGTGGGAACACTGAAGCTTTCTTT.

The V gene is TRBV10-3, the J gene TRBJ2-5, with D perhaps matching TRBD1 or TRBD2 (5 bases each). V shed 2 bases and J shed 2 bases, with 9 bases lying between them. Germline CDR1 ENHRY, CDR2 SYGVKD. CDR3 length equals 14 residues. CDR3 sequence (DNA): TGTGCCATCAGTGAGGCTTGGGGGCAAGAGACCCAGTACTTC. It is translated as CAISEAWGQETQYF.

The gene calls are TRBV6-2 or TRBV6-3 and TRBJ2-5; D is uncertain. Germline loops: CDR1 MNHEY, CDR2 SVGEGT. CDR3 length: 15 residues. V lost 5 bases and J 0 bases, leaving 13 bases between the germline ends. The CDR3 loop reads CASSRGGHDQETQYF. Here the CDR3 DNA reads TGTGCCAGCAGTCGCGGTGGTCACGACCAAGAGACCCAGTACTTC.

Many counts were recorded for this clonotype. The chain uses TRBV10-3 and TRBJ2-7; no reliable D call. Germline loops: CDR1 ENHRY, CDR2 SYGVKD. This CDR3 has 11 amino acids. V gave up 3 bases and J gave up 2 bases, with 2 bases separating them. Here the CDR3 DNA reads TGTGCCATCAGTGACACCTACGAGCAGTACTTC. This encodes CAISDTYEQYF.

The table lists this clonotype with a few counts. The gene calls are TRBV7-3 and TRBJ2-5; possibly TRBD2 for D (5 bases). With 0 bases removed from V and 4 bases from J, the gap between germline ends came to 12 bases. Germline assignment: CDR1 SGHTA and CDR2 FQGTGA. The CDR3 consists of 15 residues. The CDR3 region has the DNA TGTGCCAGCAGCTTAACGGGAGCGGCGCTAGAGACCCAGTACTTC. This sequence encodes CASSLTGAALETQYF.

This clonotype was recorded at least ten times. The chain has TRBV6-2 or TRBV6-3 and TRBJ2-1, with 13 positions matching TRBD2. Germline trimming cut 5 bases from V and 0 bases from J; bases unmatched to any gene: 7. Germline assignment: CDR1 MNHEY and CDR2 SVGEGT. The length of the CDR3 is 18 residues. The CDR3, as DNA: TGTGCCAGCAGTCAGGGACTAGCGGGGATCAGCTCCTACAATGAGCAGTTCTTC. Its protein product is CASSQGLAGISSYNEQFF.

This clonotype has more than one count but fewer than ten. The rearrangement links TRBV20-1 to TRBJ2-3, with 9 bases identical to TRBD2. The V segment lost 7 bases and the J segment 1 base; nucleotides outside the gene matches: 9. This CDR3 is built from 15 residues. CDR1 and CDR2 from the germline V gene are DFQATT and SNEGSKA (reference sequence). DNA of the CDR3: TGCAGTGGCGCGGGGGGGCCGGGGGGCACAGATACGCAGTATTTT. The encoded protein is CSGAGGPGGTDTQYF.

This clonotype occurred many times. The CDR3 reads CSVELAGSPSSGANVLTF. In nucleotides, the CDR3 is TGCAGCGTTGAATTGGCCGGCAGCCCGAGCTCTGGGGCCAACGTCCTGACTTTC. The rearrangement links TRBV29-1 to TRBJ2-6, with unresolved D. The V end lost 2 bases, the J end lost 0 bases, and 17 bases lay between the germline ends. Germline V lookup: CDR1 SQVTM, CDR2 ANQGSEA. CDR3 length equals 18 residues.

The gene calls are TRBV11-2 and TRBJ1-2; 7 nucleotides agree with TRBD1. CDR3 size: 17 residues. V was clipped by 1 base and J by 3 bases; unmatched bases: 11. The V gene's germline CDR1 is SGHAT and CDR2 FQNNGV. CDR3 in amino acids: CASSLVSKRQGDYGYTF. CDR3 coding DNA: TGTGCCAGCAGCTTAGTGTCAAAGCGACAGGGTGACTATGGCTACACCTTC.